This T cell receptor beta chain was identified during a study of T-cell reconstitution after alpha-beta-depleted transplantation in children (dated by TCRdb to the mid-2010s). Regarding the study in general: The study quantitatively tracked T-cell immune reconstitution after TCRalphabeta/CD19-depleted allogeneic hematopoietic cell transplantation in children using TCR repertoire profiling. Broad study findings and their caveats: In some patients, the high TCRbeta diversity seen at day 60 was put down to recipient T cells and intrathymic progenitors that had survived conditioning. Over the following months the frequencies of hyperexpanded clones went down, and after one year T-cell counts and TCRbeta diversity were mostly credited to newly produced T cells. The apparently early alphabetaT-cell count recovery about two months after transplant was reportedly dependent on only several hundred rapidly expanded clones derived from non-depleted graft cells.

Library preparation used PCR. The sequencer listed for this sample is Illumina HiSeq 2500. TCR libraries were prepared with molecular barcoding, using unique molecular identifiers to normalize TCRbeta repertoire quantification. The public reads were run again by TCRdb, first through fastp at Q25 and then through MiXCR, and only productive beta chains were kept. Every distinct CDR3 protein forms one entry, paired with its most common genes and DNA. The sample yields about 510,000 distinct CDR3 sequences; 10% to 12% were counted once. The leading ten clones occupy 11% to 15% of the sample. This clonotype was detected a few times. Its antigen specificity is not known. No per-base quality is available; no much larger clone lies one base away. Read against the paper, the sample's treatment or condition label means: allogeneic hematopoietic cell transplantation with graft depleted of TCRalphabeta T cells and CD19 B cells. TCRalphabeta/CD19-depleted allogeneic hematopoietic cell grafts were given to the transplant recipients, all of whom were children.

As encoded in the germline V gene, CDR1 is MNHNS while CDR2 is SASEGT. The junction shows trimming of 6 bases on V and 0 bases on J, plus 13 bases between the germline ends. The CDR3 starts with the cysteine, ends with the phenylalanine, and has 15 residues. The kept DNA is CDR3 alone, 45 bases in frame from the first base. The V gene is TRBV6-1 and the J gene is TRBJ2-3; TRBD2 is a possible D gene, resting on 5 matching bases. Material: PBMCs, mostly from graft donor cells, obtained 180 days after TCRalphabeta/CD19-depleted stem cell transplant. This TCR derives from a female patient aged 2-10 years who had a stem cell transplant for aplastic anemia, so the T cells may come from the graft donor. The CDR3 corresponds to CASSLWGESTDTQYF. The bases are TGTGCCAGCAGCCTGTGGGGAGAGAGCACAGATACGCAGTATTTT.